Listed below are T cell receptor beta chains from one sample, sequenced in a study of T cell responses to AZD1222 COVID-19 vaccine. Libraries were prepared by immunoSEQ multiplex PCR; TCRdb keeps only in-frame clonotypes and omits some of them. The sample holds 90,000 to 120,000 clones; 92% are singletons and the top ten take about 9.1%. This sample comprised peripheral blood, obtained 28 days after the second AZD1222 dose. These receptors originate from an adult who received the AZD1222 COVID-19 vaccine. CDR3s include the opening cysteine and the closing phenylalanine or tryptophan. Fields, in order: clone size, J gene, V gene, D gene, CDR3 protein, CDR3 DNA. The D gene is left open where the match is weak. Clone size is shown for a subset of rows, as once, few, many or a class of expanded clone.

- | TRBJ2-1 | TRBV9 | - | CASSVGVVNEQFF | TGTGCCAGCAGCGTAGGTGTTGTAAATGAGCAGTTCTTC
- | TRBJ2-7 | TRBV4-1 | - | CASSQDWSSYEQYF | TGCGCCAGCAGCCAAGATTGGAGCTCCTACGAGCAGTACTTC
few | TRBJ1-1 | TRBV4-1 | - | CASSRGPAGSDLEAFF | TGCGCCAGCAGCCGAGGCCCGGCAGGGTCTGATCTTGAAGCTTTCTTT
- | TRBJ1-5 | TRBV6-1 | - | CASSEVRQPQHF | TGTGCCAGCAGTGAAGTTAGGCAGCCCCAGCATTTT
- | TRBJ1-1 | TRBV6-5 | - | CASSYAGTLNTEAFF | TGTGCCAGCAGTTACGCGGGGACACTGAACACTGAAGCTTTCTTT
- | TRBJ2-6 | TRBV21-1 | - | CASSKCRDRGPNGANVLTF | TGTGCCAGCAGCAAATGCCGGGACAGGGGGCCTAATGGGGCCAACGTCCTGACTTTC
- | TRBJ2-3 | TRBV14 | TRBD1 | CASSQQTGPRDTQYF | TGTGCCAGCAGCCAGCAGACAGGGCCGAGGGATACGCAGTATTTT
once | TRBJ2-7 | TRBV10-1 | - | CASSHTNSYEQYF | TGCGCCAGCAGTCATACCAACTCCTACGAGCAGTACTTC
- | TRBJ2-7 | TRBV19 | - | CASSLSAGPLYEQYF | TGTGCCAGTAGTCTGTCGGCGGGGCCCCTCTACGAGCAGTACTTC
- | TRBJ2-1 | TRBV30 | TRBD2 | CAWSSGLAGYNEQFF | TGTGCCTGGAGCTCAGGGCTAGCGGGGTACAATGAGCAGTTCTTC
once | TRBJ2-7 | TRBV2 | - | CASSEVRLMVYEQYF | TGTGCCAGCAGTGAAGTTCGCCTTATGGTCTACGAGCAGTACTTC
- | TRBJ2-5 | TRBV5-6 | - | CASSLGPQETQYF | TGTGCCAGCAGCCTAGGACCACAAGAGACCCAGTACTTC
- | TRBJ1-5 | TRBV7-8 | TRBD1 | CASSLDSAGGTQPQHF | TGTGCCAGCAGCTTAGATTCCGCAGGGGGCACTCAGCCCCAGCATTTT
- | TRBJ2-2 | TRBV19 | - | CASSTALTPANTGELFF | TGTGCCAGTAGCACCGCCTTGACGCCCGCGAACACCGGGGAGCTGTTTTTT
- | TRBJ1-3 | TRBV5-6 | - | CASSLVRGSSGNTIYF | TGTGCCAGCAGCTTGGTCCGGGGAAGCTCTGGAAACACCATATATTTT
- | TRBJ1-4 | TRBV7-9 | - | CASSLDSGRNEKLFF | TGTGCCAGCAGCTTAGACTCGGGGAGGAATGAAAAACTGTTTTTT
- | TRBJ2-7 | TRBV4-1 | - | CASSHEDVSYEQYF | TGCGCCAGCAGCCATGAGGACGTCTCCTACGAGCAGTACTTC
- | TRBJ1-2 | TRBV18 | - | CASSAGTNYGYTF | TGTGCCAGCTCGGCCGGGACTAACTATGGCTACACCTTC
- | TRBJ2-1 | TRBV30 | TRBD2 | CAWGSGSSYNEQFF | TGTGCCTGGGGTAGCGGGAGCTCCTACAATGAGCAGTTCTTC
once | TRBJ2-5 | TRBV5-1 | TRBD1 | CASSSGQGALGSRETQYF | TGCGCCAGCAGCTCGGGACAGGGGGCGCTTGGGTCCCGAGAGACCCAGTACTTC
- | TRBJ2-5 | TRBV6-5 | TRBD1 | CASSYLVTGKETQYF | TGTGCCAGCAGTTACCTTGTGACAGGGAAAGAGACCCAGTACTTC
- | TRBJ2-7 | TRBV7-2 | - | CASSPGSWTSYEQYF | TGTGCCAGCAGCCCAGGGTCCTGGACCTCCTACGAGCAGTACTTC
- | TRBJ1-3 | TRBV28 | TRBD1 | CASRAPGGINTIYF | TGTGCCAGCAGGGCGCCAGGGGGTATAAACACCATATATTTT
- | TRBJ1-5 | TRBV4-1 | - | CASSQEWGVYSNQPQHF | TGCGCCAGCAGCCAAGAATGGGGGGTTTATAGCAATCAGCCCCAGCATTTT
- | TRBJ1-3 | TRBV29-1 | TRBD1 | CSVEDRKGGLYGNTIYF | TGCAGCGTTGAAGATCGTAAAGGGGGCCTATATGGAAACACCATATATTTT
- | TRBJ2-1 | TRBV5-6 | TRBD1 | CASSRDRRSSYNEQFF | TGTGCCAGCAGCAGGGACAGACGCAGCTCCTACAATGAGCAGTTCTTC
- | TRBJ1-2 | TRBV6-1 | - | CASSEASGPDYGYTF | TGTGCCAGCAGTGAAGCGAGCGGGCCTGACTATGGCTACACCTTC
- | TRBJ2-3 | TRBV6-1 | - | CASSELPGSDTQYF | TGTGCCAGCAGTGAACTTCCGGGTTCCGATACGCAGTATTTT
- | TRBJ1-2 | TRBV14 | - | CASSQEQGLGGYTF | TGTGCCAGCAGCCAAGAGCAGGGGCTCGGGGGCTACACCTTC
- | TRBJ1-2 | TRBV15 | TRBD1 | CATSGRDRGRYTF | TGTGCCACCAGCGGCAGGGACAGGGGACGCTACACCTTC
- | TRBJ1-5 | TRBV21-1 | - | CASSKERGTGIYSNQPQHF | TGTGCCAGCAGCAAAGAGAGAGGGACAGGGATCTATAGCAATCAGCCCCAGCATTTT
- | TRBJ2-7 | TRBV7-9 | - | CASSPLGFGPVDYEQYF | TGTGCCAGCAGCCCCCTAGGATTCGGCCCCGTGGACTACGAGCAGTACTTC
- | TRBJ2-5 | TRBV3-1/TRBV3-2 | TRBD2 | CASSHGRGGANQETQYF | TGTGCCAGCAGCCATGGCCGCGGGGGGGCTAACCAAGAGACCCAGTACTTC
- | TRBJ1-5 | TRBV23-1 | - | CASSLGAYQPQHF | TGCGCCAGCAGTTTGGGGGCTTATCAGCCCCAGCATTTT
- | TRBJ2-7 | TRBV11-3 | TRBD1 | CASSLFPGQGCEQYF | TGTGCCAGCAGCTTATTTCCGGGACAGGGGTGCGAGCAGTACTTC
- | TRBJ2-3 | TRBV6-5 | - | CASSSLSGTSTDTQYF | TGTGCCAGCAGTTCCCTTAGCGGAACTAGCACAGATACGCAGTATTTT
- | TRBJ2-7 | TRBV11-2 | - | CASSLAGSFYEQYF | TGTGCCAGCAGCTTAGCCGGGAGCTTCTACGAGCAGTACTTC
- | TRBJ1-4 | TRBV3-1/TRBV3-2 | - | CASSLYSTNEKLFF | TGTGCCAGCAGCCTTTACTCAACTAATGAAAAACTGTTTTTT
- | TRBJ2-7 | TRBV6-5 | - | CATMAGPSEQYF | TGTGCCACCATGGCGGGGCCGAGTGAGCAGTACTTC
- | TRBJ2-3 | TRBV28 | TRBD2 | CASSLSGTSGAQYF | TGTGCCAGCAGTTTATCTGGGACTAGCGGTGCGCAGTATTTT
- | TRBJ2-1 | TRBV19 | TRBD2 | CASSGSRTRGGNEQFF | TGTGCCAGTAGTGGTTCTAGGACTAGAGGAGGGAATGAGCAGTTCTTC
- | TRBJ2-7 | TRBV24-1 | - | CATSDLGQSTYEQYF | TGTGCCACCAGTGACCTAGGACAGTCGACCTACGAGCAGTACTTC